A selection of T cell receptor beta chains follows, all from one sample in a study of T-cell memory formation after mild COVID-19. MiXCR, run by TCRdb on the 5' RACE reads, gives a single entry per CDR3 protein. Counted here are 110,000 to 150,000 distinct CDR3 sequences, approximately 25% occurring once; the ten biggest clones make up approximately 24%. The specimen sequenced was PBMCs or a T cell subset sorted from them (not recorded which). These receptors came from an adult woman who had mild COVID-19 (a few samples of this study predate the infection). Cell type and time point are not known. The conserved cysteine and the conserved F or W are not part of the CDR3 here.

V gene	J gene	CDR3 protein
TRBV7-9	TRBJ1-1	ASSFGQGATEAF
TRBV7-9	TRBJ2-1	ASSFGTSGDNEQF
TRBV7-2	TRBJ2-1	ASSLAPSPVIDEQF
TRBV7-9	TRBJ1-2	ASSNRDTTNYGYT
TRBV27	TRBJ1-2	ASSLGDPQKMDYGYT
TRBV6-2/TRBV6-3	TRBJ2-1	ASSQVAWGGSYNEQF
TRBV20-1	TRBJ2-1	SARGFGTGVGTMGNEQF
TRBV5-1	TRBJ1-2	ASSLAGRGSHGYT
TRBV2	TRBJ2-5	ASSETSGSPETQY
TRBV29-1	TRBJ1-5	SVKESGYQPQH
TRBV12-3/TRBV12-4	TRBJ2-7	ASSATGTSGRRLAEQY
TRBV7-2	TRBJ2-1	ASSNIDRDLYNEQF
TRBV27	TRBJ1-6	ASSPSPGPNSPLH
TRBV4-1	TRBJ1-2	ASSQGWDVSNYGYT